The source of this TCR beta chain is a study of shared clonotypes between healthy human individuals. Overall study findings and caveats: The study drew on few donors, limiting represented genetic and exposure-history diversity.

With regard to this clone: Its antigen is unknown.

There are 15 residues in the CDR3. Original methodology: Junction-only sequences without quality scores were provided by ImmunoSEQ, so filtering was different. TCRdb's copy holds only in-frame clones and misses some; the assay was immunoSEQ multiplex PCR. That table supplies the V and J calls and clone size; D and trimming were determined from the DNA. Of a few million clones listed, approximately 95% were seen once; the top ten hold around 0.13%. Sequenced material: naive CD4+ T cells sorted from blood. Specified subset: CD45RA+ positively selected. The gene calls are TRBV21-1 and TRBJ2-2; the table names TRBD2, a call not compared with the DNA. TRBV21-1 is a pseudogene locus. The receptor was isolated from a man aged 18 to 29 in good health. CDR3 sequence reads: CASSKVRVGTGELFF. CDR3 DNA: TGTGCCAGCAGCAAAGTTCGGGTAGGCACCGGGGAGCTGTTTTTT.